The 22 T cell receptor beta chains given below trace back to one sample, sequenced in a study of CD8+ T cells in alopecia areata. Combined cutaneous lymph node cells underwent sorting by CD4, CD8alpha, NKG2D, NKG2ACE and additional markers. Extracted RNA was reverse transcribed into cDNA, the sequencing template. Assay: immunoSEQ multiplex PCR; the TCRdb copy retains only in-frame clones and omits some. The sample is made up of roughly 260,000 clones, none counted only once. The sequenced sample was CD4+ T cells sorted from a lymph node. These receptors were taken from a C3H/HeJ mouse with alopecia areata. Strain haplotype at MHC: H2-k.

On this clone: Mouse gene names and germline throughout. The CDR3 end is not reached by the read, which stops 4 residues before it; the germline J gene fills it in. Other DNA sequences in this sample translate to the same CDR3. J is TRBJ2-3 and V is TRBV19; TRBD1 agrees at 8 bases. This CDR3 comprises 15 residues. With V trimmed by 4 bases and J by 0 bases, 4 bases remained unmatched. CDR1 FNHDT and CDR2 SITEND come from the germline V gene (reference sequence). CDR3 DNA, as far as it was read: TGTGCCAGCAGTCGACAGGGGACTAGTGCAGAA. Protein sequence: CASSRQGTSAE. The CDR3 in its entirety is CASSRQGTSAETLYF.

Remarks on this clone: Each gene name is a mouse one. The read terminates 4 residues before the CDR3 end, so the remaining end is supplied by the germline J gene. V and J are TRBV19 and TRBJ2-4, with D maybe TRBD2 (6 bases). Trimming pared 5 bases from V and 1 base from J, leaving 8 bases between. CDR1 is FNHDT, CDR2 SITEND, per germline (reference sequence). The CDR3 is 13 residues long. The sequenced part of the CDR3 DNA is TGTGCCAGCAGCCACTGGGGTCAAAAC. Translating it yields CASSHWGQN. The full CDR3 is CASSHWGQNTLYF.

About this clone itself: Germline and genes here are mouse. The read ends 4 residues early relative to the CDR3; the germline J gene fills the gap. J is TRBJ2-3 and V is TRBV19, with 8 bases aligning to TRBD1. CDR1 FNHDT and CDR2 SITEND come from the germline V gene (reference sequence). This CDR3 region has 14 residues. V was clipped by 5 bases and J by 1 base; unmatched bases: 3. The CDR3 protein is CASRTGEGAETLYF. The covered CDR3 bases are TGTGCCAGCAGGACAGGGGAGGGTGCAGAA.

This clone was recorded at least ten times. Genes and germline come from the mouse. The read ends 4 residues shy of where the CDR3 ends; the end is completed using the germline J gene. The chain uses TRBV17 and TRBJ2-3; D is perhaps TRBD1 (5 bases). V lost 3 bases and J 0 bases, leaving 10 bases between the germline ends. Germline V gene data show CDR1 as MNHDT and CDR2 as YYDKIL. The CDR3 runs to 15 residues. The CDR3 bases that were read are TGTGCTAGCAGTAGGTCCAGGGTTAGTGCAGAA. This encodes CASSRSRVSAE. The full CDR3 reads CASSRSRVSAETLYF.

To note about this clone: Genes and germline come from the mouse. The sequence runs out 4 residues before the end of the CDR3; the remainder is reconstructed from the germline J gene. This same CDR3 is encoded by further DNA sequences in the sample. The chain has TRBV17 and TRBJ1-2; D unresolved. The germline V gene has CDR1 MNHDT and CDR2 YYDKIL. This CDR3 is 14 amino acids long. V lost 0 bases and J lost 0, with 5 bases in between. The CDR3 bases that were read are TGTGCTAGCAGTAGAGATCCAGCAAACTCC. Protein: CASSRDPANS. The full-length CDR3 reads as CASSRDPANSDYTF.

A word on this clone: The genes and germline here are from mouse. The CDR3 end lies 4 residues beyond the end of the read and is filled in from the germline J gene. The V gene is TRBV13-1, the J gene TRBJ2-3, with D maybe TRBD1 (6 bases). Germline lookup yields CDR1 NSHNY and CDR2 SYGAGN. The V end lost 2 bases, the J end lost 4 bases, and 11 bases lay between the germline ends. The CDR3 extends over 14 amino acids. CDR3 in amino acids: CASSEQQGTETLYF. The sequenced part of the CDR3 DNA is TGTGCCAGCAGTGAACAGCAGGGGACAGAA.

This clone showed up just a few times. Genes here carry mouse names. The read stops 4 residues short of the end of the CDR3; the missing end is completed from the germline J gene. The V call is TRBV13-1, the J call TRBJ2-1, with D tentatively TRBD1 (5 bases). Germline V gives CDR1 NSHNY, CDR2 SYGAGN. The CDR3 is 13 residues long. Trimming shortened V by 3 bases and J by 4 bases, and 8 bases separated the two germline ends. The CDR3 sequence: CASSVRQYAEQFF. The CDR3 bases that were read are TGTGCCAGCAGTGTTCGACAGTATGCT.

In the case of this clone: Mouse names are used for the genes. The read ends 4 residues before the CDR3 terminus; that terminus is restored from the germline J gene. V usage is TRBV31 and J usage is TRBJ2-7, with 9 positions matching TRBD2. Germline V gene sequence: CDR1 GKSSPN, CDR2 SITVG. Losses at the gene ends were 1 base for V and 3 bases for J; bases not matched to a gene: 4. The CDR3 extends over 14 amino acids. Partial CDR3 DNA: TGTGCCTGGAGTCGGGGGGACTGGGACTAT. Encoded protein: CAWSRGDWDY. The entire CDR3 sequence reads CAWSRGDWDYEQYF. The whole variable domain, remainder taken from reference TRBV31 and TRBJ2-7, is AQTIHQWPVAEIKAVGSPLSLGCTIKGKSSPNLYWYWQATGGTLQQLFYSITVGQVESVVQLNLSASRPKDDQFILSTEKLLLSHSGFYLCAWSRGDWDYEQYFGPGTRLTVL.

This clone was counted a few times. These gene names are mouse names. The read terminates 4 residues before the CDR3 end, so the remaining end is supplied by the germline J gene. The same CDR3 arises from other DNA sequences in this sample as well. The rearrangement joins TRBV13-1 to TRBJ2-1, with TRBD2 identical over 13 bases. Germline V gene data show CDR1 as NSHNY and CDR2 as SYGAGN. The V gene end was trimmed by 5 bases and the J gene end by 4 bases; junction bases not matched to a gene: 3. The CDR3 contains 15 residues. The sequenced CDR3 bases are TGTGCCAGCAGCCCGGGACTGGGGGGGTATGCT. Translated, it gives CASSPGLGGYA. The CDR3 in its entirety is CASSPGLGGYAEQFF.

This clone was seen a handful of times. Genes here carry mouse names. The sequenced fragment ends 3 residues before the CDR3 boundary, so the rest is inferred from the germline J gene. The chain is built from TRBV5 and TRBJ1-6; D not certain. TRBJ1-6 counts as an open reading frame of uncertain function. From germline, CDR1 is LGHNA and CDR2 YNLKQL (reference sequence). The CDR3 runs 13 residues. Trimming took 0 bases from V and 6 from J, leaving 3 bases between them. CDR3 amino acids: CASSQDFNSPLYF. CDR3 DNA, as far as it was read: TGTGCCAGCAGCCAAGACTTTAATTCGCCC.

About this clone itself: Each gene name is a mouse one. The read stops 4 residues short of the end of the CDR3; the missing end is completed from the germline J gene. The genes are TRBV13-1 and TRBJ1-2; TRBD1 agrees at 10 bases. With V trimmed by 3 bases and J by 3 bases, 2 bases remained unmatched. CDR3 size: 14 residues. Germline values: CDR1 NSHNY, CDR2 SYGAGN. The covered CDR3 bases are TGTGCCAGCAGTGCGACAGGGGGCGACTCC. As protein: CASSATGGDS. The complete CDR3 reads CASSATGGDSDYTF.

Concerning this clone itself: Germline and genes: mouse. The CDR3 bases that were read are TGTGCTAGCAGTAGAAGCCCCGGACAGGGGGCCAACCAAGAC. This translates into CASSRSPGQGANQD. The CDR3 in full is CASSRSPGQGANQDTQYF. The chain has TRBV17 and TRBJ2-5; 11 bases are shared with TRBD1. The read gets to within 4 residues of the CDR3 end, and the germline J gene fills in the rest. Germline CDR1 and CDR2: MNHDT and YYDKIL. The CDR3 is 18 residues long. With V trimmed by 2 bases and J by 0 bases, 7 bases remained unmatched.

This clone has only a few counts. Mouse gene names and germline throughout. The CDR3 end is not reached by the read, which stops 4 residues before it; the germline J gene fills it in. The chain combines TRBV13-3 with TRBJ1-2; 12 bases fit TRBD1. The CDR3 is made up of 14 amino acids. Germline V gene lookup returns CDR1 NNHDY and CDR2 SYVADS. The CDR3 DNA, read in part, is TGTGCCAGCAGTGGGGACAGGGGGCTTTCC. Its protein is CASSGDRGLS. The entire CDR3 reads CASSGDRGLSDYTF.

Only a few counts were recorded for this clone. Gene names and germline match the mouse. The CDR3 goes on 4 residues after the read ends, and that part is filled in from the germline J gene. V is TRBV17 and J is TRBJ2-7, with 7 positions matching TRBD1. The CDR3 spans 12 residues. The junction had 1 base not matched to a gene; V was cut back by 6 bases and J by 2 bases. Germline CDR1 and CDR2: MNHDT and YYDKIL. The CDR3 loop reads CASRQGTYEQYF. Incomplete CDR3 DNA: TGTGCTAGCAGACAGGGGACCTAT.

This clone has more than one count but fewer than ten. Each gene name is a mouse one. The CDR3 loop is CASGDGAEQFF. CDR3 DNA, as far as it was read: TGTGCCAGCGGTGATGGGGCT. The J gene is TRBJ2-1, the V gene TRBV13-2; D remains unclear. The read comes to an end 4 residues before the CDR3 does, leaving the germline J gene to fill in the end. The CDR3 sequence is 11 residues long. The germline gives CDR1 NNHNN, CDR2 SYGAGS (reference sequence).

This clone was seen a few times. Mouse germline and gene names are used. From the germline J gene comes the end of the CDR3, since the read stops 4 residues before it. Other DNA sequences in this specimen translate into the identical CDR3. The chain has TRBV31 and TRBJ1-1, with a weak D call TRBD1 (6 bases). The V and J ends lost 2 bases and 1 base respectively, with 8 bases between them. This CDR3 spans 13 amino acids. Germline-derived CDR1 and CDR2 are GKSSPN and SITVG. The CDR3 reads CAWSSGQNTEVFF. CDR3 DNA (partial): TGTGCCTGGAGTTCGGGACAAAACACA.

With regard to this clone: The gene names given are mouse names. The CDR3 is CTCSAKTGRANTEVFF. The CDR3 DNA, read in part, is TGCACCTGCAGTGCCAAAACAGGGAGGGCAAACACA. The rearrangement links TRBV1 to TRBJ1-1, with D possibly TRBD1 on 6 matching bases. The missing CDR3 end, 4 residues past where the read stops, is filled in from the germline J gene. CDR3 length: 16 residues. Germline assignment: CDR1 NSQYPW and CDR2 LRSPGD (reference sequence). Trimming removed 3 bases from V and 0 bases from J, with 14 bases in between.

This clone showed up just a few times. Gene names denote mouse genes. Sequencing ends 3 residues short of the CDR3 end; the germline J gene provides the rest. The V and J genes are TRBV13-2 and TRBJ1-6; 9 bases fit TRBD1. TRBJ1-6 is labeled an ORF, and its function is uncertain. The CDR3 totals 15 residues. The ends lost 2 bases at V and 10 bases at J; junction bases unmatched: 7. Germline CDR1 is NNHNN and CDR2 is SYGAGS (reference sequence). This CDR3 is CASGEHGQGPSPLYF. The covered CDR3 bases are TGTGCCAGCGGTGAGCACGGACAGGGGCCCTCGCCC.

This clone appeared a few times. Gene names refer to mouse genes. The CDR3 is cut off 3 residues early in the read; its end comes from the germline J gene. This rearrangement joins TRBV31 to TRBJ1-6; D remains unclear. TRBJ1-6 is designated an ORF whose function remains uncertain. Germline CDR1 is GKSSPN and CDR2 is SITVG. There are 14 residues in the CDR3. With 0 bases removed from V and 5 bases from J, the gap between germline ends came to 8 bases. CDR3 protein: CAWSLETNNSPLYF. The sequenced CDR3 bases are TGTGCCTGGAGTCTAGAGACAAATAATTCGCCC.

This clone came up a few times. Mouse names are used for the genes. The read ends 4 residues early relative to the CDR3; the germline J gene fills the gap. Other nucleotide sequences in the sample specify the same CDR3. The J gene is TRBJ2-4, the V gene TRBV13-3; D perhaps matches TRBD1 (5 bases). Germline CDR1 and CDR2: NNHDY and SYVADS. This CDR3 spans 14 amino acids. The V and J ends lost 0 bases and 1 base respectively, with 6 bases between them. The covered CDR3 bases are TGTGCCAGCAGTGATGCCAGGGGTCAAAAC. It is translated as CASSDARGQN. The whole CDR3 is CASSDARGQNTLYF.

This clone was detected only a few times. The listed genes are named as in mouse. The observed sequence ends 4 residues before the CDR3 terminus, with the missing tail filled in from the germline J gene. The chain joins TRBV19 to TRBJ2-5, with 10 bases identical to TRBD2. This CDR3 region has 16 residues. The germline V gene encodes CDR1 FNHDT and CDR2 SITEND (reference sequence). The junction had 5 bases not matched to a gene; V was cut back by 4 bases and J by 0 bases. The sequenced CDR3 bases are TGTGCCAGCAGTCGGGACTGGGGAAAAAACCAAGAC. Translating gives CASSRDWGKNQD. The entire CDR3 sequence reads CASSRDWGKNQDTQYF.

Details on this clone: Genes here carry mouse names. The CDR3 here is CARGGQDTQYF. The CDR3 bases that were read are TGTGCCAGGGGGGGCCAAGAC. V is TRBV19 and J is TRBJ2-5, with D maybe TRBD2 (6 bases). The read falls 4 residues short of the CDR3 end, and the missing part is taken from the germline J gene. The V and J ends lost 8 bases and 2 bases respectively, with 6 bases between them. The CDR3 runs 11 residues. Germline values: CDR1 FNHDT, CDR2 SITEND (reference sequence).